This T cell receptor (beta chain) was observed in a study of T cells in localized non-small cell lung cancer. Some clones are missing from TCRdb's copy, which holds only in-frame ones; the method was immunoSEQ multiplex PCR. The sample lists about 79,000 clones, 88% occurring once. This clonotype was obtained from a woman between 35 and 70 years old with stage I squamous cell lung carcinoma. The specimen comprised peripheral blood, sampled before any cancer treatment.

This chain's CDR3 is CASSQYENRDGSGELFF. The CDR3, as DNA: TGCGCCAGCAGTCAATACGAAAACAGGGATGGATCCGGGGAGCTGTTTTTT. V and J are TRBV23-1 and TRBJ2-2; possibly TRBD1 for D (6 bases). TRBV23-1 is reported as an ORF; its role is uncertain. This CDR3 has 17 amino acids. V lost 1 base and J lost 6, with 18 bases in between.